Sequencing of this T cell receptor (beta chain) was carried out in a study of blood T cell repertoires in COVID-19. Study overall: Samples came from the United States, Italy and Spain, spanning acute and convalescent COVID-19. PBMCs, B-cell-depleted T cells, or T cells provided the cDNA or gDNA that made up the material.

This CDR3 region has 12 residues. Germline CDR1 reads LGHNA; CDR2 reads YNFKEQ. With 0 bases removed from V and 8 bases from J, the gap between germline ends came to 7 bases. Under the authors' procedure: Counts of nucleated cells, estimated from reference gene primer amplification, were obtained. This table comes from immunoSEQ multiplex PCR, and its TCRdb copy is limited to in-frame clones, with some not included. V and J calls plus clone size are reproduced from that table; the DNA served to infer D and trimming. The sample records 25,000 to 30,000 clones, 70% to 90% being singletons. This receptor was taken from a human donor in a cohort sampled during active COVID-19. The sample comprised peripheral blood. V is TRBV4-2 and J is TRBJ1-2, with a weak D call TRBD1 (6 bases). The CDR3 loop is CASSQDQGGYTF. The DNA of the CDR3 is TGTGCCAGCAGCCAAGATCAGGGGGGCTACACCTTC.